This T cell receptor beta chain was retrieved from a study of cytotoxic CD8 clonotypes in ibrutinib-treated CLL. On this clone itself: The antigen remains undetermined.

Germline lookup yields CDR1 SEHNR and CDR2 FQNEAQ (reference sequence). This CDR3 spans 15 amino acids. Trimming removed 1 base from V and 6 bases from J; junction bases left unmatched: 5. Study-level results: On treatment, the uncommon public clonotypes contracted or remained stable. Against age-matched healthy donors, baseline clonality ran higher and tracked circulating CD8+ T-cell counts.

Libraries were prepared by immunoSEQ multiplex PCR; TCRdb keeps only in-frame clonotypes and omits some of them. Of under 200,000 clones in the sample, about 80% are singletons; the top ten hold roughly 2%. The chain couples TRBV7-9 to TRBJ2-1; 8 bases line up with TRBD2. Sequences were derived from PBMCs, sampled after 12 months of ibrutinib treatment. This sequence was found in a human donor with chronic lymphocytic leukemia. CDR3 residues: CASSLGPLAVNEQFF. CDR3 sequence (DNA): TGTGCCAGCAGCTTAGGCCCACTAGCGGTCAATGAGCAGTTCTTC.